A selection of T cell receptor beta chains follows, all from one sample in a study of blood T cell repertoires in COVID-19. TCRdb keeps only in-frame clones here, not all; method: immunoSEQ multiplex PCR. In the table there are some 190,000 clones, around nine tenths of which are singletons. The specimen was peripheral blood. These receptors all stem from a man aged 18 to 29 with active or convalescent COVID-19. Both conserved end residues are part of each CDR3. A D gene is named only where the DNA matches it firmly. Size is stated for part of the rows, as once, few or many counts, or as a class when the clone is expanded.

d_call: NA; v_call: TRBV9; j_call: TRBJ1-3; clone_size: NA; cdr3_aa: CAANDEPNGETLPLSGNTIYF; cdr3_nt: TGTGCCGCGAACGACGAACCTAATGGGGAGACACTACCCCTCTCTGGAAACACCATATATTTT
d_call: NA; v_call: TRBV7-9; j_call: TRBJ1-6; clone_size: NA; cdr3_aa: CASSGGGFGTSYNSPLHF; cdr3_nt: TGTGCCAGCAGCGGGGGGGGATTCGGCACCTCCTATAATTCACCCCTCCACTTT
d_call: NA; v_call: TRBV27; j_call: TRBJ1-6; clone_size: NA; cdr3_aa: CASSYKPGQFNSPLHF; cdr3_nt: TGTGCCAGCAGTTACAAACCCGGACAGTTCAATTCACCCCTCCACTTT
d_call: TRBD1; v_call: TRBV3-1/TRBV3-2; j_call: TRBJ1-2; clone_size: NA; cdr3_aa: CASSRTGYGYTF; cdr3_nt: TGTGCCAGCAGCCGGACAGGGTATGGCTACACCTTC
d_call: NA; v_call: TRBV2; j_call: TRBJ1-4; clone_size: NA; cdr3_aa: CASSPRTATNEKLFF; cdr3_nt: TGTGCCAGCAGTCCACGGACAGCAACTAATGAAAAACTGTTTTTT
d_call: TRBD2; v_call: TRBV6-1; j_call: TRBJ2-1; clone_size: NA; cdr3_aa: CASSEVGEASGDYNEQFF; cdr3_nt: TGTGCCAGCAGTGAAGTCGGGGAGGCTAGCGGGGATTACAATGAGCAGTTCTTC
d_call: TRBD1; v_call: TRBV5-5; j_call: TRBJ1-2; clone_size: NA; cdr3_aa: CASSRPTPGQGSYGYTF; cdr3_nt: TGTGCCAGCAGCCGCCCCACTCCGGGACAGGGATCCTATGGCTACACCTTC
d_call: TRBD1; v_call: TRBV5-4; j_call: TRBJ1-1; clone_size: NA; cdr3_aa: CASSLVDRRNTEAFF; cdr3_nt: TGTGCCAGCAGCTTGGTGGACAGGAGGAACACTGAAGCTTTCTTT
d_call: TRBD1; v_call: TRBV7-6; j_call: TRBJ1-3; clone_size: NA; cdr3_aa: CASSSRDRMNTIYF; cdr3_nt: TGTGCCAGCAGCTCGAGGGACAGGATGAACACCATATATTTT
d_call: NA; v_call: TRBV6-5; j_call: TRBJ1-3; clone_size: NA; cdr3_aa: CASRESSGNTIYF; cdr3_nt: TGTGCCAGCAGGGAGAGCTCTGGAAACACCATATATTTT
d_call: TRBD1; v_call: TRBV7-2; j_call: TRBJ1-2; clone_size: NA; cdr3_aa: CASSTGTAVPANYGYTF; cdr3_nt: TGTGCCAGCAGCACAGGGACAGCTGTTCCAGCTAACTATGGCTACACCTTC
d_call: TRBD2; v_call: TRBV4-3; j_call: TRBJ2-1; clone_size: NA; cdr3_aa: CASSQDISGSNEQFF; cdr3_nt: TGCGCCAGCAGCCAAGATATTAGCGGGAGCAATGAGCAGTTCTTC
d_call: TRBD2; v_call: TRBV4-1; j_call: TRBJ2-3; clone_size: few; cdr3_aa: CASSQTSGGATNTQYF; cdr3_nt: TGCGCCAGCAGCCAGACTAGCGGGGGCGCCACAAATACGCAGTATTTT
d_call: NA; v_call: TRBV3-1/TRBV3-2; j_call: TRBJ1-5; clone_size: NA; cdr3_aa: CASSQATGSNQPQHF; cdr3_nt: TGTGCCAGCAGTCAAGCGACGGGTAGCAATCAGCCCCAGCATTTT
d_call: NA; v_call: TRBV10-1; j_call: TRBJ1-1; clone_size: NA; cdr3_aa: CASSEGDGGTTEAFF; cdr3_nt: TGCGCCAGCAGTGAAGGTGACGGGGGAACCACTGAAGCTTTCTTT
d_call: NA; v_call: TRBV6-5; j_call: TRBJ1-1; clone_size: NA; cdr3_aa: CASSKTQMNTEAFF; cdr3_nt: TGTGCCAGCAGCAAGACACAAATGAACACTGAAGCTTTCTTT
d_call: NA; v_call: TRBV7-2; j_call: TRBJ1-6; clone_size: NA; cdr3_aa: CASGSQVRQSYSPLHF; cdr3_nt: TGTGCCAGCGGGTCGCAAGTAAGACAGTCCTATTCACCCCTCCACTTT
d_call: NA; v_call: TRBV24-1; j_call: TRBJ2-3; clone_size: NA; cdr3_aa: CATSEQGSTDTQYF; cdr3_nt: TGTGCCACCAGTGAGCAGGGAAGCACAGATACGCAGTATTTT
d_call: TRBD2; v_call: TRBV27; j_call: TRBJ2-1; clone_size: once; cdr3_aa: CASSLSSLKGLVNEQFF; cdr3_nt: TGTGCCAGCAGTTTATCCTCCCTGAAAGGACTAGTCAATGAGCAGTTCTTC
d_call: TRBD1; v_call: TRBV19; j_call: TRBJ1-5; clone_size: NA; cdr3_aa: CASSLGQGNQPQHF; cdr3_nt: TGTGCCAGTAGTCTTGGACAGGGCAATCAGCCCCAGCATTTT
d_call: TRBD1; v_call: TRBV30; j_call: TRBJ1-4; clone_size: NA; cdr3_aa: CAWSAGQGVFEKLFF; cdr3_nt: TGTGCCTGGAGCGCCGGACAGGGAGTTTTTGAAAAACTGTTTTTT
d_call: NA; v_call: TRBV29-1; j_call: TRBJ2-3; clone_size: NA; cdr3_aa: CSVEVGQSQNTDTQYF; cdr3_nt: TGCAGCGTTGAAGTTGGGCAGAGCCAAAACACAGATACGCAGTATTTT
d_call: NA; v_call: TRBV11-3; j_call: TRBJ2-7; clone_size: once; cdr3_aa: CASSLGGSSSYEQYF; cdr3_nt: TGTGCCAGCAGCTTAGGCGGTAGCTCGTCCTACGAGCAGTACTTC
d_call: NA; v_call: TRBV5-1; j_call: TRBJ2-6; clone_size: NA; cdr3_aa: CASSLDVGAAGANVLTF; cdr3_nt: TGCGCCAGCAGCTTGGATGTAGGGGCAGCTGGGGCCAACGTCCTGACTTTC
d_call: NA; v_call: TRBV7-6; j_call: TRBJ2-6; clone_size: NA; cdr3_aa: CASSLQSGANVLTF; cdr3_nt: TGTGCCAGCAGCCTCCAGTCTGGGGCCAACGTCCTGACTTTC
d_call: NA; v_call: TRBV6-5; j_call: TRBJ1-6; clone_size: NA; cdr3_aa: CASSPLTDNSPLHF; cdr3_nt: TGTGCCAGCAGCCCACTGACAGACAATTCACCCCTCCACTTT
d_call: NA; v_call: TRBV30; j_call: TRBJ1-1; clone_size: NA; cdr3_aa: CAWSVSLRGEAFF; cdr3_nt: TGTGCCTGGAGTGTCTCCCTCAGGGGCGAAGCTTTCTTT
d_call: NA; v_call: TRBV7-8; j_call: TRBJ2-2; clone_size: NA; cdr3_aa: CASSLEGHPTGELFF; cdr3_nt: TGTGCCAGCAGCTTAGAGGGACACCCGACCGGGGAGCTGTTTTTT
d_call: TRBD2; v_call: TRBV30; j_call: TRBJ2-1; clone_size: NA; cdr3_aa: CAWSLGLAGGLSEQFF; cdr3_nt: TGTGCCTGGAGTCTTGGCCTAGCGGGGGGGCTAAGCGAGCAGTTCTTC
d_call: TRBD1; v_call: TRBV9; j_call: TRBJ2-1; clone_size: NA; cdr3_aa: CASSDTGGSYNEQFF; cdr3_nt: TGTGCCAGCAGCGATACAGGGGGGTCCTACAATGAGCAGTTCTTC
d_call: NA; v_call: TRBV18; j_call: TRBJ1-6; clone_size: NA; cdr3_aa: CASSPQAQSSPLHF; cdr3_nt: TGTGCCAGCTCACCCCAGGCGCAAAGTTCACCCCTCCACTTT
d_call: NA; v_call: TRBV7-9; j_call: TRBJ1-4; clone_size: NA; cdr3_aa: CASSLVPIWAVNEKLFF; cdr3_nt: TGTGCCAGCAGCTTAGTTCCAATCTGGGCTGTTAATGAAAAACTGTTTTTT
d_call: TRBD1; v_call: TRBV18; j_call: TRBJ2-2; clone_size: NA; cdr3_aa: CASKTGTGLDTGELFF; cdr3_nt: TGTGCCAGCAAAACCGGGACAGGGTTGGACACCGGGGAGCTGTTTTTT
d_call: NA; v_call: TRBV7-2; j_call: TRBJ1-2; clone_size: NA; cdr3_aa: CASSLVSGGGYTF; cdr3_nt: TGTGCCAGCAGCTTGGTCTCCGGGGGTGGCTACACCTTC
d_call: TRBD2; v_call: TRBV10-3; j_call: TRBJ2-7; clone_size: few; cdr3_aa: CAIVASGGNEQYF; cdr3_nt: TGTGCCATCGTGGCGTCGGGGGGTAACGAGCAGTACTTC
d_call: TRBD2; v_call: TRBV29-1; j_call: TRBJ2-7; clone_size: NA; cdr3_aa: CSVEYPAAGGTYEQYF; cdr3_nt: TGCAGCGTTGAATACCCGGCGGCGGGGGGGACCTACGAGCAGTACTTC
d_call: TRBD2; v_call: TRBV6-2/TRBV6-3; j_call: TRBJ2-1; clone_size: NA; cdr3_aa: CASSYSASGRGGDEQFF; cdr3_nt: TGTGCCAGCAGTTACTCGGCTAGCGGGAGAGGAGGGGATGAGCAGTTCTTC
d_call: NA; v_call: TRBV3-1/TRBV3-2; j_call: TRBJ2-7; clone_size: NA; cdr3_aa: CASSQGLGSYEQYF; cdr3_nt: TGTGCCAGCAGCCAGGGACTGGGCTCCTACGAGCAGTACTTC
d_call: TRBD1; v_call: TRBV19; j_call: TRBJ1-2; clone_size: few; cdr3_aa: CASSRDRGQGGYGYTF; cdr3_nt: TGTGCCAGTAGCCGGGACAGGGGGCAAGGTGGCTATGGCTACACCTTC
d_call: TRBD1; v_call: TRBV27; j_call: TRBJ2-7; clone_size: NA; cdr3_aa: CASSPFRDRGYEQYF; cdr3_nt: TGTGCCAGCAGTCCCTTCCGGGACAGGGGATACGAGCAGTACTTC
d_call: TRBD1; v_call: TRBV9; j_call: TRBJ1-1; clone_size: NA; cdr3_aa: CASSPTLDRVVAFF; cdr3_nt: TGTGCCAGCAGCCCGACCCTTGACAGGGTCGTTGCTTTCTTT